Following are 31 T cell receptor beta chains from one sample sequenced in a study of T cells in Graves' hyperthyroidism and ophthalmopathy. RNA transcripts gave rise to amplified TCR beta CDR3 regions. Primed by the HTBI set, a first-round RT-PCR was run on the TCR CDR3. TCRdb processed the multiplex PCR reads anew with MiXCR; each CDR3 protein has one entry. The repertoire has 560,000 or so distinct CDR3 sequences, 15% to 20% of them found once; the top ten carry about 45%. The specimen sequenced was blood. The origin of the receptors is a middle-aged man with Graves' ophthalmopathy.

The chain couples TRBV29-1 to TRBJ1-1; the D gene is possibly TRBD1 (5 bases). V lost 3 bases and J lost 6, with 8 bases in between. Germline lookup yields CDR1 SQVTM and CDR2 ANQGSEA. This CDR3 has 11 amino acids. DNA for the CDR3: TGCAGCGTTGAGACGGGGGCTGAAGCTTTCTTT. Amino acids: CSVETGAEAFF. Looking up the rest from reference TRBV29-1 and TRBJ1-1 gives the full variable domain: SAVISQKPSRDICQRGTSLTIQCQVDSQVTMMFWYRQQPGQSLTLIATANQGSEATYESGFVIDKFPISRPNLTFSTLTVSNMSPEDSSIYLCSVETGAEAFFGQGTRLTVV.

The chain uses TRBV28 and TRBJ2-1, with D unresolved. The V gene lost 5 bases and the J gene lost 4 bases, with 12 bases spanning the gap. CDR3 length: 14 amino acids. Germline CDR1 is MDHEN and CDR2 is SYDVKM. In DNA form, the CDR3 reads TGTGCCAGCAGTATGGACCTTAAATACAATGAGCAGTTCTTC. Translating it yields CASSMDLKYNEQFF.

There are a few counts of this clonotype. The genes are TRBV6-1 and TRBJ2-1, with 12 bases aligning to TRBD2. Germline trimming cut 5 bases from V and 0 bases from J; bases unmatched to any gene: 14. Germline V gene lookup returns CDR1 MNHNS and CDR2 SASEGT. CDR3 length: 20 amino acids. The CDR3 reads CASSSRGLAGTLSSYNEQFF. The CDR3 DNA reads as TGTGCCAGCAGTTCCCGCGGACTAGCGGGGACCTTAAGCTCCTACAATGAGCAGTTCTTC.

This clonotype was observed at least ten times. The chain combines TRBV20-1 with TRBJ2-3; D perhaps matches TRBD2 (5 bases). V lost 6 bases to trimming and J lost 0 bases, with 19 bases between them. There are 16 residues in the CDR3. The germline gives CDR1 DFQATT, CDR2 SNEGSKA (reference sequence). The CDR3 coding sequence is TGCAGTGCCCCAGCGTACCGTGGCGGGAGCACAGATACGCAGTATTTT. Translation gives CSAPAYRGGSTDTQYF.

This sequence joins TRBV2 and TRBJ2-6; the D gene is possibly TRBD2 (6 bases). This CDR3 spans 16 amino acids. The V end was cut by 6 bases, the J end by 2 bases, with 14 bases between. In germline, CDR1 is SNHLY, CDR2 FYNNEI. The CDR3 is CASSARGTPGANVLTF. CDR3 DNA sequence: TGTGCCAGCAGCGCGCGCGGGACCCCTGGGGCCAACGTCCTGACTTTC.

At least ten counts were recorded for this clonotype. This chain joins TRBV12-3 or TRBV12-4 and TRBJ2-3; TRBD2 matches 9 bases. V lost 6 bases, J lost 2 bases, and 9 bases stayed unmatched. The CDR3 consists of 16 residues. The chain's CDR3 is CASSSTSGAFTDTQYF. The CDR3 DNA sequence: TGTGCCAGCAGCTCGACTAGCGGCGCTTTCACAGATACGCAGTATTTT.

This clonotype was detected many times. The rearrangement links TRBV7-9 to TRBJ2-7; 8 nucleotides line up with TRBD2. The J segment lost 7 bases and the V segment lost 6 bases, leaving 11 bases of the junction unmatched. CDR1 SEHNR and CDR2 FQNEAQ come from the germline V gene (reference sequence). The CDR3 length is 14 residues. CDR3 loop: CASRRGLAEGEQYF. The CDR3, as DNA: TGTGCCAGCAGGCGAGGACTAGCAGAGGGGGAGCAGTACTTC. Filled out from reference TRBV7-9 and TRBJ2-7, the complete variable domain reads DTGVSQNPRHKITKRGQNVTFRCDPISEHNRLYWYRQTLGQGPEFLTYFQNEAQLEKSRLLSDRFSAERPKGSFSTLEIQRTEQGDSAMYLCASRRGLAEGEQYFGPGTRLTVT.

This sequence joins TRBV20-1 and TRBJ2-1, with TRBD2 matching over 14 bases. This CDR3 has 17 residues. Germline CDR1 reads DFQATT; CDR2 reads SNEGSKA (reference sequence). The V and J ends lost 0 bases and 7 bases, in that order; junction bases with no gene match: 8. Here the CDR3 DNA reads TGCAGTGCTAGAGATTGGGGACTAGCGGGAGACGGGAATGAGCAGTTCTTC. Its protein is CSARDWGLAGDGNEQFF.

On this clonotype itself: A clone one base away is much larger, so this may be a read error. This chain links TRBV28 with TRBJ2-1; D ambiguous. The CDR3 has 14 residues. The germline V gene encodes CDR1 MDHEN and CDR2 SYDVKM. The CDR3 DNA sequence: TGTGCCAGCAGTTCCCCCGGGCCCTACAATGACCAGTTCTTC. This sequence encodes CASSSPGPYNDQFF.

This clonotype was observed a handful of times. The chain combines TRBV9 with TRBJ2-2, with 12 nucleotides matching TRBD2. Per the germline V gene, CDR1 is SGDLS and CDR2 is YYNGEE. After removal of 4 bases from V and 5 bases from J, the junction contained 12 bases not matched to a gene. The CDR3 runs 18 residues. The CDR3 region has the DNA TGTGCCAGCAGCCCGACTAGCGGGGGTCCGCGGGGGACCGGGGAGCTGTTTTTT. It yields the protein CASSPTSGGPRGTGELFF.

The CDR3 region has the DNA TGTGCCAGCTCACCTTCCATACAGGGGGTAGGAGAGACCCAGTACTTC. This encodes CASSPSIQGVGETQYF. V is TRBV18 and J is TRBJ2-5, with 8 nucleotides matching TRBD1. V was clipped by 3 bases and J by 4 bases; unmatched bases: 10. CDR1 and CDR2 from the germline V gene are KGHSH and LQKENI. CDR3 length: 16 residues.

Points on this clonotype: Since a much larger clone is just one base distant, this may be a read error. V gene TRBV10-3 combines with J gene TRBJ1-2; D is perhaps TRBD1 (5 bases). Germline lookup yields CDR1 ENHRY and CDR2 SYGVKD. This CDR3 spans 13 amino acids. The ends were cut back, 7 bases at V and 4 bases at J, with 13 bases in the middle. CDR3: CAINGQGIYGYTF. CDR3 DNA sequence: TGTGCCATCAACGGGCAGGGCATCTATGGCTACACCTTC.

The table lists this clonotype with many counts. The gene calls are TRBV30 and TRBJ1-5; possible D gene TRBD1, 5 bases. Trimming left V 6 bases short and J 2 bases short, with 20 bases between. Germline V gene sequence: CDR1 GTSNPN, CDR2 SVGIG (reference sequence). The CDR3 extends over 16 amino acids. CDR3 amino acids: CACEFEGSRGNQPQHF. The CDR3, as DNA: TGTGCCTGCGAGTTTGAGGGGTCGAGGGGCAATCAGCCCCAGCATTTT.

This clonotype was counted many times. V usage is TRBV28 and J usage is TRBJ2-7; 7 bases map to TRBD2. Germline V gene sequence: CDR1 MDHEN, CDR2 SYDVKM. V dropped 6 bases and J dropped 6; count of bases not matched to a gene: 8. The length of the CDR3 is 13 residues. CDR3 in DNA: TGTGCCAGCAGCCCTCCGGGACTAAGCGAGCAGTACTTC. This gives the protein CASSPPGLSEQYF.

This chain uses TRBV20-1 with TRBJ1-2; D gene unclear. This CDR3 has 14 amino acids. V shed 0 bases and J shed 8 bases, with 16 bases lying between them. Germline assignment: CDR1 DFQATT and CDR2 SNEGSKA (reference sequence). The CDR3 is CSARDSRVPGGYTF. The CDR3, as DNA: TGCAGTGCTAGAGATTCCCGGGTTCCGGGGGGCTACACCTTC.

This clonotype has a handful of counts. This chain links TRBV18 with TRBJ2-3, with a weak D call TRBD1 (5 bases). The germline gives CDR1 KGHSH, CDR2 LQKENI. V was cut by 3 bases and J by 4 bases, with 14 bases left in between. The CDR3 has 15 residues. This CDR3 is CASSPARVGSDTQYF. For the CDR3, the DNA is TGTGCCAGCTCACCGGCCAGGGTGGGTTCAGATACGCAGTATTTT.

The chain is built from TRBV15 and TRBJ2-5; no clear D. Trimming took 0 bases from V and 2 from J, leaving 13 bases between them. The CDR3 spans 16 residues. The germline gives CDR1 LNHNV, CDR2 YYDKDF (reference sequence). CDR3 DNA sequence: TGTGCCACCAGCAGAGATTGGGCCCACTTGCAAGAGACCCAGTACTTC. Residues: CATSRDWAHLQETQYF.

This clonotype was picked up many times. The chain has TRBV18 and TRBJ2-2, with 8 positions matching TRBD1. CDR3 length equals 16 residues. Germline lookup yields CDR1 KGHSH and CDR2 LQKENI. V lost 3 bases to trimming and J lost 3 bases; unmatched junction nucleotides: 6. The DNA for the CDR3 is TGTGCCAGCTCACCCACCGGGACAGGATACACCGGGGAGCTGTTTTTT. It codes for CASSPTGTGYTGELFF.

This clonotype was counted many times. The V call is TRBV5-6, the J call TRBJ1-5; possible D gene TRBD1, 5 bases. Germline values: CDR1 SGHDT, CDR2 YYEEEE. V lost 5 bases to trimming and J lost 4 bases, with 10 bases between them. CDR3 length: 13 residues. The CDR3 DNA reads as TGTGCCAGCAGTGTGGGACGGAATCAGCCCCAGCATTTT. Amino acids: CASSVGRNQPQHF.

The J gene is TRBJ2-1, the V gene TRBV24-1; 11 bases are a match to TRBD1. CDR3 size: 18 residues. Trimming took 3 bases from V and 8 from J; bases not matched to a gene: 14. The germline V gene encodes CDR1 KGHDR and CDR2 SFDVKD. The chain's CDR3 is CATSDRWGRDRGIYEQFF. As DNA, the CDR3 is TGTGCCACCAGTGATCGATGGGGCCGGGACAGGGGGATCTATGAGCAGTTCTTC.

This clonotype was detected many times. V and J are TRBV7-2 and TRBJ2-1; D is ambiguous. CDR1 and CDR2 (germline): SGHTA, FQGNSA. V shed 1 base and J shed 7 bases, with 14 bases lying between them. The CDR3 spans 15 residues. CDR3: CASSLDKGGSNEQFF. The DNA of the CDR3 is TGTGCCAGCAGCTTAGATAAGGGCGGATCGAATGAGCAGTTCTTC.

V and J are TRBV6-4 and TRBJ2-3, with 7 bases fitting TRBD1. Germline V gives CDR1 MRHNA, CDR2 SNTAGT. The V and J ends lost 8 bases and 1 base, in that order; junction bases with no gene match: 9. This CDR3 is 15 amino acids long. The DNA for the CDR3 is TGTGCCAGCGGCCCCACAGGGGCAGGCACAGATACGCAGTATTTT. This translates into CASGPTGAGTDTQYF.

This clonotype was seen at least ten times. V and J are TRBV5-1 and TRBJ1-4; 9 bases map to TRBD1. With V trimmed by 4 bases and J by 2 bases, 9 bases remained unmatched. The germline CDR1 and CDR2 sequences are SGHRS and YFSETQ. The CDR3 is 17 amino acids. In DNA, the CDR3 is TGCGCCAGCAGCCAGGCCACAGGGGGCATCACTAATGAAAAACTGTTTTTT. Residues: CASSQATGGITNEKLFF. The variable domain in full, with the rest retrieved from reference TRBV5-1 and TRBJ1-4, is KAGVTQTPRYLIKTRGQQVTLSCSPISGHRSVSWYQQTPGQGLQFLFEYFSETQRNKGNFPGRFSGRQFSNSRSEMNVSTLELGDSALYLCASSQATGGITNEKLFFGSGTQLSVL.

The rearrangement joins TRBV6-5 to TRBJ1-3; the D is unclear. The CDR3 has 15 residues. Trimming removed 0 bases at V and 3 bases at J, with 9 bases between. Germline V lookup: CDR1 MNHEY, CDR2 SVGAGI. In nucleotides, the CDR3 is TGTGCCAGCAGTTACTCCAAAGGGTATGGAAACACCATATATTTT. Translated, it gives CASSYSKGYGNTIYF.

This chain joins TRBV5-4 and TRBJ2-3, with TRBD1 matching over 8 bases. V was clipped by 4 bases and J by 5 bases; unmatched bases: 9. Germline CDR1 and CDR2: SGHNT and YYREEE (reference sequence). The CDR3 is made up of 15 amino acids. The CDR3 DNA reads as TGTGCCAGCAGCAGAGAGCAGGGGGCGGGAGATACGCAGTATTTT. It translates to CASSREQGAGDTQYF.

This clonotype was seen a few times. V gene TRBV5-1 combines with J gene TRBJ2-7, with 9 bases matching TRBD1. This CDR3 region has 16 residues. V was pared by 5 bases and J by 5 bases, with 14 bases of the junction left unmatched. The germline V gene encodes CDR1 SGHRS and CDR2 YFSETQ. Here the CDR3 DNA reads TGCGCCAGCAGATCGGGACAGGGTGGCCCCCCTAACGAGCAGTACTTC. Amino acids: CASRSGQGGPPNEQYF.

This clonotype occurred many times. The chain employs TRBV30 and TRBJ2-7; D remains unclear. The ends were cut back, 3 bases at V and 1 base at J, with 13 bases in the middle. The germline CDR1 and CDR2 sequences are GTSNPN and SVGIG (reference sequence). The CDR3 is 14 residues long. CDR3 sequence (DNA): TGTGCCTGGAGCTCAAACCCGCGGTCCTACGAGCAGTACTTC. Amino acid sequence: CAWSSNPRSYEQYF.

This clonotype was seen more than once but under ten times. This chain connects TRBV12-3 or TRBV12-4 to TRBJ1-5, with 7 bases fitting TRBD1. This CDR3 contains 14 residues. V was pared by 7 bases and J by 2 bases, with 5 bases of the junction left unmatched. This CDR3 is CASTLQGGNQPQHF. The CDR3 DNA reads TGTGCCAGCACCCTCCAGGGGGGCAATCAGCCCCAGCATTTT.

The rearrangement links TRBV28 to TRBJ1-5; no reliable D call. The V end lost 6 bases, the J end lost 5 bases, and 11 bases lay between the germline ends. The CDR3 has 13 residues. The germline CDR1 and CDR2 sequences are MDHEN and SYDVKM. As DNA, the CDR3 is TGTGCCAGCAGGATTGGGGAGTATCAGCCCCAGCATTTT. It translates to CASRIGEYQPQHF.

A few counts support this clonotype. The chain employs TRBV5-1 and TRBJ1-1; weak D call: TRBD1 (5 bases). V lost 0 bases and J 4 bases, leaving 10 bases between the germline ends. CDR1 and CDR2 from the germline V gene are SGHRS and YFSETQ. This CDR3 region has 14 residues. The CDR3 coding sequence is TGCGCCAGCAGCTTGGCTCGGGGGGTCACTGAAGCTTTCTTT. The encoded protein is CASSLARGVTEAFF.

This clonotype was detected many times. V gene TRBV5-6 combines with J gene TRBJ1-5; D not resolved. Germline CDR1 is SGHDT and CDR2 is YYEEEE. The CDR3 has 13 residues. V was pared by 4 bases and J by 7 bases, with 12 bases between. The CDR3 loop is CASSQGVGQPQHF. The CDR3 DNA reads as TGTGCCAGCAGCCAAGGCGTGGGACAGCCCCAGCATTTT. The variable domain in full, completed from reference TRBV5-6 and TRBJ1-5, reads DAGVTQSPTHLIKTRGQQVTLRCSPKSGHDTVSWYQQALGQGPQFIFQYYEEEERQRGNFPDRFSGHQFPNYSSELNVNALLLGDSALYLCASSQGVGQPQHFGDGTRLSIL.